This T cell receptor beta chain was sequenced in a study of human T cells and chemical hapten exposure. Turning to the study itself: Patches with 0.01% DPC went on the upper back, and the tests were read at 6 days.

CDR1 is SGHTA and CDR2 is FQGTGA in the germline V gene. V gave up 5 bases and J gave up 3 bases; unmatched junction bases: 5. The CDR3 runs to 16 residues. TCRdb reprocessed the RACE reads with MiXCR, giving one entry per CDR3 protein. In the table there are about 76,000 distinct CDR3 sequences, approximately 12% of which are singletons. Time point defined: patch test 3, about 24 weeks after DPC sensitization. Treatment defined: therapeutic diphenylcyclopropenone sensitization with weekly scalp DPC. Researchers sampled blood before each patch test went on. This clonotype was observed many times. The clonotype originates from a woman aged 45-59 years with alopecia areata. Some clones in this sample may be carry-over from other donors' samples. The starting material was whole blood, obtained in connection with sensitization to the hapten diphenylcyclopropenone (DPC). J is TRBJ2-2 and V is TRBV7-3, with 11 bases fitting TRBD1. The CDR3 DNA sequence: TGTGCCAGCAGCCCCGGACAGGGGGCGGACACCGGGGAGCTGTTTTTT. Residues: CASSPGQGADTGELFF.